This T cell receptor (beta chain) was sequenced during a study of blood T cell repertoires in COVID-19. In the study overall: Nucleic acid was either cDNA or gDNA, and it came from T cells, B-cell-depleted T cells, or PBMCs.

Trimming took 5 bases from V and 5 from J, leaving 12 bases between them. This CDR3 has 13 residues. Germline V CDR1 and CDR2: KGHSH, LQKENI. Sequencing was performed with immunoSEQ multiplex PCR; in TCRdb, only in-frame clones are kept and a portion is missing. The sample includes tens of thousands of clones, just over 90% of them seen just once. The specimen sequenced was peripheral blood. The chain carries TRBV18 and TRBJ1-2, with D possibly TRBD1 on 6 matching bases. The clonotype was recovered from a male donor with active COVID-19. For the CDR3, the DNA is TGTGCCAGCTCAGAACAGGGAGAATATGGCTACACCTTC. This translates into CASSEQGEYGYTF.